This entry features one TCR beta chain sequence. Its antigen is still unknown. The sample is drawn from a study of T cell responses to AZD1222 COVID-19 vaccine. The study's findings and limits: Most donors were white British, females outnumbered males, and clonal diversity was possibly underestimated. Repertoires were sampled only after the peak T cell response. The number of AZD1222 recipients seropositive at baseline was only six.

TCRdb's table, derived via immunoSEQ multiplex PCR, lists solely in-frame clones and lacks some. The sample lists some 180,000 clones; just under 95% were seen once. This material consisted of peripheral blood, taken 28 days after the second dose of the MenACWY control vaccine. The TCR originated in an adult who received the MenACWY meningococcal vaccine as a control.

CDR3 coding DNA: TGTGCCAGCAGCGTAATCGCGGAGGGTAATTCACCCCTCCACTTT. Translation gives CASSVIAEGNSPLHF. V is TRBV9 and J is TRBJ1-6; D not resolved. This CDR3 has 15 residues. Germline CDR1 reads SGDLS; CDR2 reads YYNGEE. The V gene lost 1 base and the J gene lost 6 bases, with 11 bases spanning the gap.